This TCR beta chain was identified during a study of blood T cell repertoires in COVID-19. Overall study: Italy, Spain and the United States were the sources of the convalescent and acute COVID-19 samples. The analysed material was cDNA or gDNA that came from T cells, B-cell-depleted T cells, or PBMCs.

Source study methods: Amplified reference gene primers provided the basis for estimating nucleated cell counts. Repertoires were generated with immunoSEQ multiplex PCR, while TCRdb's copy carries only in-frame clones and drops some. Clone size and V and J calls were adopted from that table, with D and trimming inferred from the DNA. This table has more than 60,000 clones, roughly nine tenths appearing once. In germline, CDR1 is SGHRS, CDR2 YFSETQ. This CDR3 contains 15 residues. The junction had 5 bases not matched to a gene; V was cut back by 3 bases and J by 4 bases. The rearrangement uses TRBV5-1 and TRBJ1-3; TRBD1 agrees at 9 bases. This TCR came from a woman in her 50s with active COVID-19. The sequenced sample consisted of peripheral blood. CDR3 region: CASSSPDRGGNTIYF. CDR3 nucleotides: TGCGCCAGCAGCTCCCCGGACAGGGGAGGAAACACCATATATTTT.